This TCR beta chain appears in the sequencing data of a study of PD-1 blockade in classical Hodgkin lymphoma. Study results and limitations: At baseline, newly diagnosed patients reportedly showed less TCR diversity than healthy donors. Those starting nivolumab under 1 year post-ASCT were excluded.

The repertoire was sequenced with immunoSEQ multiplex PCR; TCRdb's copy has only in-frame clones and lacks some. The data contain 15,000 to 20,000 clones, 76% of them singletons. Of note for this clone: Its target is unknown.

Time point described: cycle 4 day 1 (C4D1), after five to seven weeks of nivolumab. Each of the patients experienced relapse following autologous stem cell transplantation, and their brentuximab vedotin exposure differed. Germline-derived CDR1 and CDR2 are LNHNV and YYDKDF (reference sequence). Trimming at V came to 5 bases and at J to 4 bases, leaving 18 bases not matched to a gene. CDR3 length: 18 amino acids. The starting material was peripheral blood mononuclear cells (PBMCs), obtained before the fourth cycle of nivolumab. The rearrangement links TRBV15 to TRBJ2-5, with TRBD1 matching over 8 bases. This receptor was taken from a human donor with classical Hodgkin lymphoma. CDR3 loop: CATSDNRGTGLVTETQYF. CDR3 DNA sequence: TGTGCCACCAGCGACAATCGGGGGACAGGCCTAGTCACAGAGACCCAGTACTTC.